This T cell receptor beta chain came from a study of T-cell memory formation after mild COVID-19. About the study: TCR clusters showed largely donor specificity.

CDR3 length equals 14 residues. V lost 2 bases, J lost 7 bases, and 5 bases stayed unmatched. Germline-derived CDR1 and CDR2 are LGHDT and YNNKEL (reference sequence). MiXCR, run by TCRdb on the 5' RACE reads, gives a single entry per CDR3 protein. The profile shows under 600,000 distinct CDR3 sequences, approximately 21% of them singletons. Overall study results and limits: Later expanders leaned CD4+, whereas day 15 to 85 contracting clones were balanced CD4/CD8.

Comment on this clonotype: Its cognate antigen is unknown.

The rearrangement uses TRBV3-1 and TRBJ2-1, with 7 bases aligning to TRBD1. The specimen was PBMCs or a T cell subset sorted from them (not recorded which). This receptor was taken from an adult woman who had mild COVID-19 (a few samples of this study predate the infection). Cell type and time point are not known. The CDR3 region is CASSQLQGVNEQFF. The CDR3, as DNA: TGTGCCAGCAGCCAACTTCAGGGGGTTAATGAGCAGTTCTTC.